This T cell receptor beta chain was profiled in a study of post-analysis software for immune sequencing data. The overall study: Clinical courses comprised relapsing-remitting, secondary progressive and progressive-relapsing multiple sclerosis. Findings and limits, study-wide: Patients showed TRBV5-6, TRBV5-1 and TRBV20-1 among five TRBV segments more frequent than in controls. Those with multiple sclerosis, the patient group, showed significantly lower normalized Chao1 diversity than controls.

For this clonotype: The antigen is unknown.

Researchers reported that TCR beta cDNA libraries carried unique molecular identifiers. Once about 0.9 to 11 million T cells were used, roughly 0.5 million cDNA molecules resulted. TCRdb re-analysed the PCR reads in MiXCR, keeping a single row per CDR3 protein. The sample lists roughly 800,000 distinct CDR3 sequences, 25% to 30% occurring once. This CDR3 region has 17 residues. V lost 11 bases and J lost 12; bases outside the gene matches: 26. The germline V gene has CDR1 MNHNS and CDR2 SASEGT. The genes are TRBV6-1 and TRBJ2-1, with TRBD2 matching 9 bases. This receptor was identified in a girl between 5 and 17 years old with multiple sclerosis. Source material: blood. The CDR3 DNA reads as TGTGCCGGCACGGGACAGATAGCGGGAGTTCGAACTTATGTGCAGTTCTTC. Translated, it gives CAGTGQIAGVRTYVQFF.